Included here is one TCR beta chain sequence, with context. This specimen comes from a study of sequential checkpoint blockade in melanoma. Data came from immunoSEQ multiplex PCR; TCRdb stores just in-frame clones and leaves some out. The sample carries about 27,000 clones, about 72% recorded once. The treatment is: randomized to nivolumab then ipilimumab (arm A) or the reverse (arm B). DNA-damaging chemotherapy had not been given to any patient beforehand. Live CD3+CD8+ CD19− CD56− cells were sorted from PBMCs. V was cut by 10 bases and J by 2 bases, with 18 bases left in between. The germline CDR1 and CDR2 sequences are MNHEY and SVGAGI. The CDR3 is 14 amino acids.

Here the sequenced sample was CD8+ T cells sorted from blood (inferred from file names), taken from a patient given nivolumab and ipilimumab in sequence. This TCR came from a human donor with melanoma. This chain joins TRBV6-5 and TRBJ2-7; tentatively, D is TRBD1 or TRBD2 (7 bases each). The CDR3 coding sequence is TGTGCCATCAGGGGGGGTCCTACCCCCTACGAGCAGTACTTC. It is translated as CAIRGGPTPYEQYF.